One and the same sample provided the 28 T cell receptor beta chains below, sequenced in a study of blood T cell repertoires in COVID-19. Using immunoSEQ multiplex PCR, the repertoire was profiled, and TCRdb retains in-frame clones only, with some absent. Of 200,000 to 250,000 clones in the sample, around 80% were seen once. Sequencing used peripheral blood. The source of these receptors is a woman younger than 30 with acute or convalescent COVID-19.

The chain combines TRBV18 with TRBJ1-4, with TRBD1 identical over 10 bases. Germline V lookup: CDR1 KGHSH, CDR2 LQKENI. The CDR3 has 15 amino acids. With 3 bases clipped from V and 3 bases from J, the junction kept 1 base outside the gene matches. CDR3: CASSPGTGANEKLFF. The CDR3 DNA reads as TGTGCCAGCTCACCGGGGACAGGGGCTAATGAAAAACTGTTTTTT.

This clone came up a few times. The rearrangement uses TRBV6-4 and TRBJ1-1; D perhaps matches TRBD1 (5 bases). The germline V gene has CDR1 MRHNA and CDR2 SNTAGT. Trimming shortened V by 2 bases and J by 6 bases, and 10 bases separated the two germline ends. The CDR3 runs to 13 residues. CDR3 region: CASSDGGGAEAFF. The CDR3 DNA reads as TGTGCCAGCAGTGACGGCGGAGGGGCTGAAGCTTTCTTT.

This clone showed up just once. The chain joins TRBV24-1 to TRBJ1-4; D is possibly TRBD1 (5 bases). CDR3 size: 15 residues. V lost 2 bases, J lost 7 bases, and 13 bases lay in between. CDR1 and CDR2 from the germline V gene are KGHDR and SFDVKD. CDR3 in DNA: TGTGCCACCAGTGATTCGGGACTGTTAGGTGAAAAACTGTTTTTT. This translates into CATSDSGLLGEKLFF.

V gene TRBV6-5 combines with J gene TRBJ1-2; 9 bases map to TRBD1. V gave up 2 bases and J gave up 7 bases; unmatched junction bases: 5. From germline, CDR1 is MNHEY and CDR2 SVGAGI. This CDR3 has 14 residues. CDR3 nucleotides: TGTGCCAGCAGTTACCGGACAGGGGCAAGTGGCTACACCTTC. Translating gives CASSYRTGASGYTF.

The V gene is TRBV2, the J gene TRBJ2-3; 9 bases match TRBD2. CDR1 and CDR2 (germline): SNHLY, FYNNEI. Losses at the gene ends were 1 base for V and 6 bases for J; bases not matched to a gene: 2. The CDR3 sequence is 14 residues long. The CDR3 DNA reads as TGTGCCAGCAGTGAAGGGACTAGCGTTGATACGCAGTATTTT. It specifies CASSEGTSVDTQYF.

This chain links TRBV6-5 with TRBJ2-6, with no clear D. CDR3 length: 14 residues. V dropped 6 bases and J dropped 0 bases, with 6 bases sitting between them. Germline CDR1 is MNHEY and CDR2 is SVGAGI. The CDR3 nucleotides read TGTGCCAGCAGCTTCAGCTCTGGGGCCAACGTCCTGACTTTC. Translating it yields CASSFSSGANVLTF.

The J gene is TRBJ2-1, the V gene TRBV5-1, with D unresolved. There are 20 residues in the CDR3. Germline V gene data show CDR1 as SGHRS and CDR2 as YFSETQ. Trimming left V 0 bases short and J 1 base short, with 23 bases between. CDR3 sequence: CASSLETLFFGPRSYNEQFF. The CDR3 coding sequence is TGCGCCAGCAGCTTGGAGACCTTGTTTTTTGGCCCCAGGTCCTACAATGAGCAGTTCTTC.

J is TRBJ2-7 and V is TRBV4-3, with 8 bases fitting TRBD2. The germline V gene has CDR1 LGHNA and CDR2 YSLEER. Germline trimming cut 0 bases from V and 5 bases from J; bases unmatched to any gene: 9. The CDR3 is 16 amino acids. As DNA, the CDR3 is TGCGCCAGCAGCCAAGATCTGGGCGGGAGGAGAAACGAGCAGTACTTC. It encodes CASSQDLGGRRNEQYF.

This chain joins TRBV6-5 and TRBJ1-2; a possible D gene is TRBD1 (5 bases). Trimming removed 5 bases from V and 0 bases from J, with 13 bases in between. The length of the CDR3 is 15 residues. Germline V gene sequence: CDR1 MNHEY, CDR2 SVGAGI. The DNA for the CDR3 is TGTGCCAGCAGTCCGCCCCAGGGTGCTAACTATGGCTACACCTTC. It specifies CASSPPQGANYGYTF.

The CDR3: CASSARDRVNTEAFF. The CDR3 region has the DNA TGTGCCAGTAGTGCAAGGGACAGGGTGAACACTGAAGCTTTCTTT. This chain joins TRBV19 and TRBJ1-1; 9 bases are a match to TRBD1. With V trimmed by 5 bases and J by 0 bases, 4 bases remained unmatched. This CDR3 comprises 15 residues. Per germline, CDR1 LNHDA and CDR2 SQIVND (reference sequence).

The chain links TRBV7-9 to TRBJ2-2; 8 nucleotides line up with TRBD1. CDR1 is SEHNR and CDR2 is FQNEAQ in the germline V gene (reference sequence). This CDR3 is built from 16 residues. Losses at the gene ends were 8 bases for V and 0 bases for J; bases not matched to a gene: 8. This chain's CDR3 is CASRGTGRSNTGELFF. In DNA, the CDR3 is TGTGCCAGCCGGGGGACAGGACGATCGAACACCGGGGAGCTGTTTTTT.

The chain employs TRBV28 and TRBJ2-7; TRBD1 matches 10 bases. The V gene's germline CDR1 is MDHEN and CDR2 SYDVKM. J gave up 3 bases and V 5 bases, and 7 bases lay outside the gene matches. This CDR3 comprises 15 residues. CDR3 loop: CASSLRGTGDYEQYF. CDR3 nucleotides: TGTGCCAGCAGTCTACGAGGGACAGGGGACTACGAGCAGTACTTC. The full variable domain, its missing parts supplied by reference TRBV28 and TRBJ2-7, is DVKVTQSSRYLVKRTGEKVFLECVQDMDHENMFWYRQDPGLGLRLIYFSYDVKMKEKGDIPEGYSVSREKKERFSLILESASTNQTSMYLCASSLRGTGDYEQYFGPGTRLTVT.

In DNA, the CDR3 is TGTGCCAGCAGTCGACTAGCGGCGTCACAATCTGAGCAGTTCTTC. Translated: CASSRLAASQSEQFF. The chain recombines TRBV6-6 with TRBJ2-1, with 9 bases aligning to TRBD2. The CDR3 loop spans 15 amino acids. The V and J ends lost 5 bases and 9 bases, in that order; junction bases with no gene match: 11. The germline V gene encodes CDR1 MNHNY and CDR2 SVGAGI (reference sequence).

This rearrangement joins TRBV11-2 to TRBJ2-1; no definite D call. This CDR3 is 15 amino acids long. V was trimmed by 5 bases and J by 1 base, leaving 12 bases between them. In germline, CDR1 is SGHAT, CDR2 FQNNGV. The CDR3 sequence: CASSPRAASYNEQFF. The CDR3 DNA sequence: TGTGCCAGCAGCCCCCGCGCTGCTTCCTACAATGAGCAGTTCTTC. The full variable domain, with the rest looked up from reference TRBV11-2 and TRBJ2-1, is EAGVAQSPRYKIIEKRQSVAFWCNPISGHATLYWYQQILGQGPKLLIQFQNNGVVDDSQLPKDRFSAERLKGVDSTLKIQPAKLEDSAVYLCASSPRAASYNEQFFGPGTRLTVL.

This clone was seen a single time. V usage is TRBV18 and J usage is TRBJ2-7, with D hard to call. The CDR3 spans 13 residues. Germline CDR1 reads KGHSH; CDR2 reads LQKENI. V was shortened by 3 bases and J by 7 bases, with 13 bases between the two germline ends. The CDR3 spells CASSPSVNEEQYF. The DNA for the CDR3 is TGTGCCAGCTCACCGTCGGTCAACGAGGAGCAGTACTTC.

The chain links TRBV28 to TRBJ2-4, with 15 positions matching TRBD2. This CDR3 spans 18 amino acids. Germline V gene sequence: CDR1 MDHEN, CDR2 SYDVKM. Germline trimming cut 5 bases from V and 2 bases from J; bases unmatched to any gene: 7. This chain's CDR3 is CASSLRTSGRAPKNIQYF. The CDR3 DNA reads TGTGCCAGCAGTCTCCGGACTAGCGGGAGGGCCCCCAAAAACATTCAGTACTTC.

The genes are TRBV7-8 and TRBJ2-5; D possibly corresponds to TRBD1 (6 bases). Deletions cut 5 bases from V and 2 bases from J, with 18 bases between. The germline V gene has CDR1 SGHVS and CDR2 FQNEAQ. This CDR3 is built from 16 residues. Written as DNA, the CDR3 is TGTGCCAGCAGCGCATCAGGGGTGAGGTGGCAAGAGACCCAGTACTTC. Residues: CASSASGVRWQETQYF. Complete variable domain (other parts from reference TRBV7-8 and TRBJ2-5): GAGVSQSPRYKVAKRGQDVALRCDPISGHVSLFWYQQALGQGPEFLTYFQNEAQLDKSGLPSDRFFAERPEGSVSTLKIQRTQQEDSAVYLCASSASGVRWQETQYFGPGTRLLVL.

The chain couples TRBV5-6 to TRBJ2-7; weak D call: TRBD2 (7 bases). V was shortened by 2 bases and J by 0 bases, with 18 bases between the two germline ends. CDR3 length: 17 amino acids. Germline-derived CDR1 and CDR2 are SGHDT and YYEEEE. For the CDR3, the DNA is TGTGCCAGCAGCTTAGGGTATTTCGGGGGGCCCTCCTACGAGCAGTACTTC. Its translation is CASSLGYFGGPSYEQYF.

J is TRBJ2-7 and V is TRBV7-9; 9 bases line up with TRBD1. Germline loops: CDR1 SEHNR, CDR2 FQNEAQ (reference sequence). The J segment lost 5 bases and the V segment lost 5 bases, leaving 4 bases of the junction unmatched. CDR3 length equals 13 residues. The CDR3 is CASSRDRVNEQYF. The CDR3 bases are TGTGCCAGCAGCCGGGACAGGGTCAACGAGCAGTACTTC.

The V gene is TRBV19, the J gene TRBJ2-5; perhaps TRBD1 as D (5 bases). V shed 6 bases and J shed 5 bases, with 10 bases lying between them. CDR1 is LNHDA, CDR2 SQIVND, per germline (reference sequence). This CDR3 comprises 12 residues. CDR3 nucleotides: TGTGCCAGTAGGGGGCTCTATGAGACCCAGTACTTC. Amino acids: CASRGLYETQYF. Filled out from reference TRBV19 and TRBJ2-5, the complete variable domain reads DGGITQSPKYLFRKEGQNVTLSCEQNLNHDAMYWYRQDPGQGLRLIYYSQIVNDFQKGDIAEGYSVSREKKESFPLTVTSAQKNPTAFYLCASRGLYETQYFGPGTRLLVL.

The genes are TRBV6-2 or TRBV6-3 and TRBJ1-1; maybe TRBD1 (6 bases). V lost 4 bases and J 1 base, leaving 13 bases between the germline ends. CDR3 length equals 15 residues. Germline-derived CDR1 and CDR2 are MNHEY and SVGEGT. The CDR3, as DNA: TGTGCCAGCAGTTTTCCAACAGGGTGGAACACTGAAGCTTTCTTT. This codes for CASSFPTGWNTEAFF.

This clone was seen only a few times. V is TRBV4-1 and J is TRBJ1-4; no clear D. Germline loops: CDR1 MGHRA, CDR2 YSYEKL. Between the trimmed V and J ends, which lost 3 bases and 10 bases, there was a span of 12 bases. CDR3 length: 13 amino acids. CDR3 residues: CASSHDGLGKLFF. CDR3 in DNA: TGCGCCAGCAGCCACGACGGACTGGGAAAACTGTTTTTT.

The chain links TRBV28 to TRBJ2-3, with 13 bases fitting TRBD2. With V trimmed by 2 bases and J by 2 bases, 1 base remained unmatched. This CDR3 region has 16 residues. In germline, CDR1 is MDHEN, CDR2 SYDVKM. CDR3 in amino acids: CASSLGLAGVTDTQYF. CDR3 nucleotide sequence: TGTGCCAGCAGTTTAGGACTAGCGGGAGTCACAGATACGCAGTATTTT.

The chain combines TRBV4-2 with TRBJ2-1, with TRBD2 matching 10 bases. Trimming cost V 0 bases and J 6 bases; bases outside gene matches: 5. Per the germline V gene, CDR1 is LGHNA and CDR2 is YNFKEQ. The CDR3 is 16 residues long. This CDR3 reads CASSQDSASGSNEQFF. As DNA, the CDR3 is TGTGCCAGCAGCCAAGATTCGGCTAGCGGGAGCAATGAGCAGTTCTTC.

The genes are TRBV7-3 and TRBJ2-7; 9 nucleotides align to TRBD2. Trimming cost V 0 bases and J 0 bases; bases outside gene matches: 3. The germline gives CDR1 SGHTA, CDR2 FQGTGA. CDR3 length: 16 residues. The CDR3 DNA follows: TGTGCCAGCAGCTTAACGATAGCGGGGGTCTCCTACGAGCAGTACTTC. Translation: CASSLTIAGVSYEQYF.

The genes are TRBV3-1 (or the pseudogene TRBV3-2) and TRBJ1-4, with D possibly matching TRBD1 (6 bases). CDR1 and CDR2 (germline): LGHDT, YNNKEL (reference sequence). Trimming pared 2 bases from V and 0 bases from J, leaving 10 bases between. The CDR3 totals 16 residues. The CDR3 coding sequence is TGTGCCAGCAGCCAATGGGGGCATGCAACTAATGAAAAACTGTTTTTT. Protein sequence: CASSQWGHATNEKLFF.

This clone was recorded once. This chain connects TRBV6-5 to TRBJ2-1; 12 bases agree with TRBD1. This CDR3 has 14 residues. The germline gives CDR1 MNHEY, CDR2 SVGAGI. V shed 2 bases, J shed 12 bases, and the junction held 5 bases outside the gene matches. The CDR3 here is CASSYTGQGAGQFF. The CDR3, as DNA: TGTGCCAGCAGTTACACGGGACAGGGGGCTGGGCAGTTCTTC.

The genes are TRBV27 and TRBJ1-4, with D tentatively TRBD1 (5 bases). The CDR3 extends over 15 amino acids. Per germline, CDR1 MNHEY and CDR2 SMNVEV (reference sequence). V lost 6 bases and J lost 8, with 19 bases in between. CDR3 amino acids: CASRNLGGGKEKLFF. In DNA, the CDR3 is TGTGCCAGCAGGAACCTCGGGGGGGGGAAAGAAAAACTGTTTTTT.